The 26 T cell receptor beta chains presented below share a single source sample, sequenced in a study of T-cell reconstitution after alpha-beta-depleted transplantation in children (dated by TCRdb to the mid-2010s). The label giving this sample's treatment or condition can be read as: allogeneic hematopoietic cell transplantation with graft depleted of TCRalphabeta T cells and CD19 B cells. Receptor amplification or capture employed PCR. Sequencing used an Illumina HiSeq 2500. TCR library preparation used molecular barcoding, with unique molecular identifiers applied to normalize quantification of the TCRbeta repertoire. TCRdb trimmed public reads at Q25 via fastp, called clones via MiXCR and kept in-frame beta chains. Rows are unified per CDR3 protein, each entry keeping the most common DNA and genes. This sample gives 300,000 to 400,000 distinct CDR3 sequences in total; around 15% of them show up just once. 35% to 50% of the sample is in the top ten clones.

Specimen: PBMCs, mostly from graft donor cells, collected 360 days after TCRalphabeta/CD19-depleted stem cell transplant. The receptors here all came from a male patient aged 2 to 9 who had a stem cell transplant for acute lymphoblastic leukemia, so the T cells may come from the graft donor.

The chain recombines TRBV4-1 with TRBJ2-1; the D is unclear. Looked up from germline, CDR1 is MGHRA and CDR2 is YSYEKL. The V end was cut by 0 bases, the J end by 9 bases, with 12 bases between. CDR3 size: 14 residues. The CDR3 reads CASSQELYFIEQFF. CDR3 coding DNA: TGCGCCAGCAGCCAAGAACTATATTTCATTGAGCAGTTCTTC.

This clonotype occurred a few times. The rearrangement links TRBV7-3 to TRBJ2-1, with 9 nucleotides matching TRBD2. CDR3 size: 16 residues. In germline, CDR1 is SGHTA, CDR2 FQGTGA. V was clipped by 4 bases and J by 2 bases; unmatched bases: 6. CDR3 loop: CASSSILAGPYNEQFF. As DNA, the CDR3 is TGTGCCAGCAGCTCTATACTAGCGGGTCCCTACAATGAGCAGTTCTTC.

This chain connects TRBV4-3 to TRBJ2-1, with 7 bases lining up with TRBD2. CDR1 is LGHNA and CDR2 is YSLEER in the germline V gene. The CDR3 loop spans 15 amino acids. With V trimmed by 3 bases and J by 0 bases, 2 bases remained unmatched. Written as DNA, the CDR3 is TGCGCCAGCAGCCAGGCGGGAGACTCCTACAATGAGCAGTTCTTC. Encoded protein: CASSQAGDSYNEQFF.

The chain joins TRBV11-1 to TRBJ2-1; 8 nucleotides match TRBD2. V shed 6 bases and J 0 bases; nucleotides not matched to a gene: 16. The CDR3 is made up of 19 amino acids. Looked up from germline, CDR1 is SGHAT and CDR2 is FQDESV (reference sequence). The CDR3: CASRLSGSPKISSYNEQFF. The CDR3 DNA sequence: TGTGCCAGCAGGCTAAGCGGGAGCCCCAAAATCAGCTCCTACAATGAGCAGTTCTTC.

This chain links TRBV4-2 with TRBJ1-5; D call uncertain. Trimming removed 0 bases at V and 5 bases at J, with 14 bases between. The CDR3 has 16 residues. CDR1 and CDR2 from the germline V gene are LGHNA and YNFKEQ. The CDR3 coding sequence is TGTGCCAGCAGCCAAGATACTCTCCGAAGGGATCAGCCCCAGCATTTT. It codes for CASSQDTLRRDQPQHF.

The CDR3 DNA follows: TGTGCCAGCAGTGAAAGGCGGCCCTCTGGAAACACCATATATTTT. This sequence encodes CASSERRPSGNTIYF. This chain connects TRBV2 to TRBJ1-3; D gene uncertain. The CDR3 is 15 residues long. Trimming cost V 2 bases and J 0 bases, with 8 bases left between them. Germline CDR1 SNHLY, CDR2 FYNNEI.

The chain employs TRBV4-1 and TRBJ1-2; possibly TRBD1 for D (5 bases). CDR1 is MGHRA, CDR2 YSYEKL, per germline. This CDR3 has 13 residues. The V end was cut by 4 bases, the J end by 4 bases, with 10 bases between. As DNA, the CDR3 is TGCGCCAGCAGCCCCTCCACAGGCTATGGCTACACCTTC. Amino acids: CASSPSTGYGYTF.

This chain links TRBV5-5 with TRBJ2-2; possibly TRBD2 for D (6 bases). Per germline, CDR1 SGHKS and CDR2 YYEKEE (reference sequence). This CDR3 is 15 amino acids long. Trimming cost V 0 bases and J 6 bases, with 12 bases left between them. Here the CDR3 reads CASSLGGAWAGELFF. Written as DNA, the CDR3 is TGTGCCAGCAGCTTGGGCGGGGCGTGGGCCGGGGAGCTGTTTTTT.

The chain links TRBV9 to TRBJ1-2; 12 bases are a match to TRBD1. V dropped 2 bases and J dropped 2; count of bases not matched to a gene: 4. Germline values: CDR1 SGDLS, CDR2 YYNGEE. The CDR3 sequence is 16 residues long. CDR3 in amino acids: CASSVRDRGPNYGYTF. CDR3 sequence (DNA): TGTGCCAGCAGCGTTCGGGACAGGGGGCCAAACTATGGCTACACCTTC.

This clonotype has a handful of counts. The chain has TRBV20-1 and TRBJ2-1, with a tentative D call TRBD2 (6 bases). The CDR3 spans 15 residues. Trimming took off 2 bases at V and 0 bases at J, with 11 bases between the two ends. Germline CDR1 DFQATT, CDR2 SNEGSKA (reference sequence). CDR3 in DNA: TGCAGTGCTAGACTCTCGGGACTCTCCTACAATGAGCAGTTCTTC. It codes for CSARLSGLSYNEQFF.

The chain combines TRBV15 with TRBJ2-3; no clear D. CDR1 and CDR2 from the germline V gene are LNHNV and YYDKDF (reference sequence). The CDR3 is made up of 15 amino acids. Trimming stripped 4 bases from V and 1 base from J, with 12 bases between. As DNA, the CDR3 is TGTGCCACCAGCACCGGAGAGGTCCGCACAGATACGCAGTATTTT. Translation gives CATSTGEVRTDTQYF.

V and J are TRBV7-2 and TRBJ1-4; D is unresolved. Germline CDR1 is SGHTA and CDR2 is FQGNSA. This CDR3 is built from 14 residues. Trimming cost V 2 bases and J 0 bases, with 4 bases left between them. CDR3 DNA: TGTGCCAGCAGCTTACAGTCAACTAATGAAAAACTGTTTTTT. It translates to CASSLQSTNEKLFF. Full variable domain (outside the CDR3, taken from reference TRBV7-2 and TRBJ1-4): GAGVSQSPSNKVTEKGKDVELRCDPISGHTALYWYRQSLGQGLEFLIYFQGNSAPDKSGLPSDRFSAERTGGSVSTLTIQRTQQEDSAVYLCASSLQSTNEKLFFGSGTQLSVL.

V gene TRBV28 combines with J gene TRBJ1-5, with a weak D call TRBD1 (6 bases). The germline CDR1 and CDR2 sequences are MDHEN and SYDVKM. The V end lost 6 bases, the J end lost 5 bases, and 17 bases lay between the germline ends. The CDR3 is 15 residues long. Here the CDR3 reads CASSGGGLGHQPQHF. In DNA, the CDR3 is TGTGCCAGCAGCGGCGGGGGGCTTGGGCATCAGCCCCAGCATTTT.

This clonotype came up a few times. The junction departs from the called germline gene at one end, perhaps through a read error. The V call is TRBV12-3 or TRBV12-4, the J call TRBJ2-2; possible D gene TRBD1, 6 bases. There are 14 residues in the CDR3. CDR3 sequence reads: CASGGGLNAGELFF. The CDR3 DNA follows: TGTGCCAGCGGGGGCGGGCTGAACGCCGGGGAGCTGTTTTTT.

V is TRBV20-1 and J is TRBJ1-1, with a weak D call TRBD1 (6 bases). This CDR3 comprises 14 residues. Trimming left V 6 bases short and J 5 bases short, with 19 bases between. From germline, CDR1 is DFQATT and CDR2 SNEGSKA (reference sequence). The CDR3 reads CSANTPQGNTEAFF. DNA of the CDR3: TGCAGTGCCAACACTCCCCAGGGGAATACTGAAGCTTTCTTT.

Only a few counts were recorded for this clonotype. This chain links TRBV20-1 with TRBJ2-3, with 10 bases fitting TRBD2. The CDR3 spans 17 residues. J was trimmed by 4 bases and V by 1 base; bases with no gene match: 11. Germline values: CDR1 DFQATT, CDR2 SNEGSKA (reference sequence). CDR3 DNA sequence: TGCAGTGCTAGAGGCGGGCTAGCGGGAGTCGGCCCAGATACGCAGTATTTT. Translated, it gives CSARGGLAGVGPDTQYF.

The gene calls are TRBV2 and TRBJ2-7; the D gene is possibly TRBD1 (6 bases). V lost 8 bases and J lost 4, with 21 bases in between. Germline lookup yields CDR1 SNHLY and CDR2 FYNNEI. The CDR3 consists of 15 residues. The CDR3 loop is CASLALQGRVYEQYF. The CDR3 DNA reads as TGTGCCAGCCTTGCGCTACAGGGTAGGGTGTACGAGCAGTACTTC. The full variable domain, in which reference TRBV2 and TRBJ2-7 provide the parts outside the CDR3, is EPEVTQTPSHQVTQMGQEVILRCVPISNHLYFYWYRQILGQKVEFLVSFYNNEISEKSEIFDDQFSVERPDGSNFTLKIRSTKLEDSAMYFCASLALQGRVYEQYFGPGTRLTVT.

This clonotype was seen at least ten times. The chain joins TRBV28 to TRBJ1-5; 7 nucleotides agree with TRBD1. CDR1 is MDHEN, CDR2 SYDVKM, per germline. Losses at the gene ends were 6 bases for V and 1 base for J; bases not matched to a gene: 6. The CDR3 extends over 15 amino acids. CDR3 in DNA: TGTGCCAGCAGCATGACAGGGATCAGCAATCAGCCCCAGCATTTT. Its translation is CASSMTGISNQPQHF.

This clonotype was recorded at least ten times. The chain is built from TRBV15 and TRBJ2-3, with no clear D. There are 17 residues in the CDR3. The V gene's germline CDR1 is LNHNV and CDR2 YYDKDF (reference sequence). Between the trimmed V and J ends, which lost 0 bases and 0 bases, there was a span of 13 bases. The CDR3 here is CATSRDSVAASTDTQYF. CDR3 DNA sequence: TGTGCCACCAGCAGAGATAGTGTCGCGGCTAGCACAGATACGCAGTATTTT.

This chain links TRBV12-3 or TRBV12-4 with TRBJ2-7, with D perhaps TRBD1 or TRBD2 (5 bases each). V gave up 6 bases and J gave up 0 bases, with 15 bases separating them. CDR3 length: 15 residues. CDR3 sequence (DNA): TGTGCCAGCAGCTCCTTCTGGGGGAGCTCCTACGAGCAGTACTTC. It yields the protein CASSSFWGSSYEQYF.

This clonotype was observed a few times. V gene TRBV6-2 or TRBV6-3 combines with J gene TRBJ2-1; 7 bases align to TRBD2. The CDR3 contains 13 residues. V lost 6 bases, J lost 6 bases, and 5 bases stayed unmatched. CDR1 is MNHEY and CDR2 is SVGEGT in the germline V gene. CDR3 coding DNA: TGTGCCAGCAGGCCTAGCGGTCCCAATGAGCAGTTCTTC. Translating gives CASRPSGPNEQFF.

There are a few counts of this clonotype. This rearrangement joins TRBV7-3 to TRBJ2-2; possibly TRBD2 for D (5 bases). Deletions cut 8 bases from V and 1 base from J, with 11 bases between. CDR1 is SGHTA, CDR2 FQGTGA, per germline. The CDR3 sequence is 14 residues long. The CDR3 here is CASSFRGNTGELFF. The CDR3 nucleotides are TGTGCCAGCTCTTTTCGGGGGAACACCGGGGAGCTGTTTTTT.

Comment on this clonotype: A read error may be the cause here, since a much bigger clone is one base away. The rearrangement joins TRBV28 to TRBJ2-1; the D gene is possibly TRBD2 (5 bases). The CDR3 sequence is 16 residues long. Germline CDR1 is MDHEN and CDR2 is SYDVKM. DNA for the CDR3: TGTGCCAGCAGTTTGCCTCTAGCAGGAGTTTACAATAAGCAGTTCTTC. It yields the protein CASSLPLAGVYNKQFF.

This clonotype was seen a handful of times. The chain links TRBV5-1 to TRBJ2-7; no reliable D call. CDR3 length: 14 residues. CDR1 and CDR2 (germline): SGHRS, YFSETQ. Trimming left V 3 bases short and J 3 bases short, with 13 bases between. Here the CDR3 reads CASSWTQFGYEQYF. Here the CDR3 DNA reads TGCGCCAGCAGCTGGACCCAATTCGGCTACGAGCAGTACTTC.

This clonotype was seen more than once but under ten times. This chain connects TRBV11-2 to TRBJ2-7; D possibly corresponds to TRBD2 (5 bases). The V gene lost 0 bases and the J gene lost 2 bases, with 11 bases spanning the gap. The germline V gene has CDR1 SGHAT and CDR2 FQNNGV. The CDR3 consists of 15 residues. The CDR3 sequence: CASSLDLAATYEQYF. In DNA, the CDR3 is TGTGCCAGCAGCTTAGATCTAGCTGCAACCTACGAGCAGTACTTC.

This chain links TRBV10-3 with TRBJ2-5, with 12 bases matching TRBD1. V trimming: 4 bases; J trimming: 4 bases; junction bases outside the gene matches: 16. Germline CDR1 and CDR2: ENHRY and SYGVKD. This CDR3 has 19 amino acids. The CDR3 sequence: CAISASGGTGGSSRETQYF. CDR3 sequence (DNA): TGTGCCATCAGTGCCTCGGGTGGGACAGGGGGCTCTTCACGAGAGACCCAGTACTTC.